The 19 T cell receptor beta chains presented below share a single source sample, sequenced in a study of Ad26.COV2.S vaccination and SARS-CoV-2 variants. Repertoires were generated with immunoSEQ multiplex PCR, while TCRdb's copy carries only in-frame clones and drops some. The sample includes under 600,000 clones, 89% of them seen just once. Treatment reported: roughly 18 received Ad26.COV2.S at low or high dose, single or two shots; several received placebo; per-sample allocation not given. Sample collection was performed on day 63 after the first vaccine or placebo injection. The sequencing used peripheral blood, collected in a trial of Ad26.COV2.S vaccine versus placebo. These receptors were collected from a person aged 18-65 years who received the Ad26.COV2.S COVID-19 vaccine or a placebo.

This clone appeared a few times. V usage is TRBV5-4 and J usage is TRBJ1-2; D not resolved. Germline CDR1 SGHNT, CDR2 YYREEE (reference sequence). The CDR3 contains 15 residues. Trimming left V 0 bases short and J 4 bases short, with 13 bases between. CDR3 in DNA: TGTGCCAGCAGCTTGGTTTTGGTCGGCCGCTATGGCTACACCTTC. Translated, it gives CASSLVLVGRYGYTF.

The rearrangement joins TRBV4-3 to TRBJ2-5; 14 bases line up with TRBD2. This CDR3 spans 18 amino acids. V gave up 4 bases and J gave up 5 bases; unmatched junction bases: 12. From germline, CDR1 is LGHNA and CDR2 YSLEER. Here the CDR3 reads CASSLKRLAGGPGETQYF. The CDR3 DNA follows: TGCGCCAGCAGCCTCAAAAGACTAGCGGGGGGGCCGGGGGAGACCCAGTACTTC.

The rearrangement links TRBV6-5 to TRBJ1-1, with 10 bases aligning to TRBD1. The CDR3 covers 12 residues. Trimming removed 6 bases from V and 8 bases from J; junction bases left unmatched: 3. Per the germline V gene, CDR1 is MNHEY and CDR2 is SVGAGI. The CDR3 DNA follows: TGTGCCAGCAGGACAGGGGGCAGGGAAGCTTTCTTT. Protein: CASRTGGREAFF.

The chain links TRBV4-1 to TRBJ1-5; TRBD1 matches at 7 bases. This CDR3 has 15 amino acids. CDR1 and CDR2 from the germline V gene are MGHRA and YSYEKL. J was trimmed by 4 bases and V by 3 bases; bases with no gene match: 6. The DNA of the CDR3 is TGCGCCAGCAGCCACGACGGGACAGCTAATCAGCCCCAGCATTTT. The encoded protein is CASSHDGTANQPQHF.

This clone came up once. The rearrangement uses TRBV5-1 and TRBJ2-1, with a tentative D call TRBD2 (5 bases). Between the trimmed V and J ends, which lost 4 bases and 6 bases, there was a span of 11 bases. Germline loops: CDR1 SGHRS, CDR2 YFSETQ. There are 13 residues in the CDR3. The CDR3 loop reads CASSLEVPNEQFF. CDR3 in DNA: TGCGCCAGCAGCCTGGAGGTCCCCAATGAGCAGTTCTTC.

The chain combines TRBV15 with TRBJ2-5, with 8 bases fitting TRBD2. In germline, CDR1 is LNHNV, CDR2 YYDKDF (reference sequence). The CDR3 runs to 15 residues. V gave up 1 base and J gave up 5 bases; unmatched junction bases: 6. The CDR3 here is CATSRVAGGPETQYF. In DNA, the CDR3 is TGTGCCACCAGCAGAGTCGCGGGAGGTCCGGAGACCCAGTACTTC.

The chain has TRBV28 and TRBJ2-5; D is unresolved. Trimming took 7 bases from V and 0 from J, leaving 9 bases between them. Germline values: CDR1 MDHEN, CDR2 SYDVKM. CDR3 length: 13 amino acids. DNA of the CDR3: TGTGCCAGCACCCCACCGAACCAAGAGACCCAGTACTTC. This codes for CASTPPNQETQYF.

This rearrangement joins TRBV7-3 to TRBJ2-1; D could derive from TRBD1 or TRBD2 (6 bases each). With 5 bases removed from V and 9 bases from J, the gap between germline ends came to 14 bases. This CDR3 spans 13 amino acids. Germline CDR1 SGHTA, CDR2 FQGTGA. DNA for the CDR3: TGTGCCAGCAGCCTAGCGCGAGGGGGTGAGCAGTTCTTC. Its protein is CASSLARGGEQFF. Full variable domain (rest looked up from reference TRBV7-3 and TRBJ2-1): GAGVSQTPSNKVTEKGKYVELRCDPISGHTALYWYRQSLGQGPEFLIYFQGTGAADDSGLPNDRFFAVRPEGSVSTLKIQRTERGDSAVYLCASSLARGGEQFFGPGTRLTVL.

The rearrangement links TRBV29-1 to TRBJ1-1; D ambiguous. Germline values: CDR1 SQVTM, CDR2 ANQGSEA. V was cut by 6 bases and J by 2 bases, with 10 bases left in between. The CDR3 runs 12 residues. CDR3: CSVARDNTEAFF. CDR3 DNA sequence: TGCAGCGTGGCGAGAGATAACACTGAAGCTTTCTTT.

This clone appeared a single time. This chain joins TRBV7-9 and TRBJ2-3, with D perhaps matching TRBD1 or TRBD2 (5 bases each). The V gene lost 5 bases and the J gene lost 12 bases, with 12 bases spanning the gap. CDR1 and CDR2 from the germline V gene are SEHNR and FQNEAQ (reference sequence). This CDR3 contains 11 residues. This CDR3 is CASSITGTQYF. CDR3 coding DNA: TGTGCCAGCAGCATAACCGGGACCCAGTATTTT. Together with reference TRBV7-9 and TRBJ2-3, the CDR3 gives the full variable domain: DTGVSQNPRHKITKRGQNVTFRCDPISEHNRLYWYRQTLGQGPEFLTYFQNEAQLEKSRLLSDRFSAERPKGSFSTLEIQRTEQGDSAMYLCASSITGTQYFGPGTRLTVL.

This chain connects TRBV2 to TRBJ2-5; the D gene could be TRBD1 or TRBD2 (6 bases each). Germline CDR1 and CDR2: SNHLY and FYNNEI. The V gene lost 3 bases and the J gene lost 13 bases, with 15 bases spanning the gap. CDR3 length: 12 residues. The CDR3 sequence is CASSDGGTPLYF. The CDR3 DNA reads TGTGCCAGCAGTGACGGAGGGACACCCCTGTACTTC.

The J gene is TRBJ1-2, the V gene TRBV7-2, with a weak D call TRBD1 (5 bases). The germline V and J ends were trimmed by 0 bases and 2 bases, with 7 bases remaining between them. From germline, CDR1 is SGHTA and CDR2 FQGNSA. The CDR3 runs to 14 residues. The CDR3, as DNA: TGTGCCAGCAGCTTAGCCGGACAAAACTATGGCTACACCTTC. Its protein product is CASSLAGQNYGYTF.

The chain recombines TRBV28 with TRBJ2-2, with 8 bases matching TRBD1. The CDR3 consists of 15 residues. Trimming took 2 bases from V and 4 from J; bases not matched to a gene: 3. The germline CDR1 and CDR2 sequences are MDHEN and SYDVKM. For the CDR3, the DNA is TGTGCCAGCAGTTTAGGCAGGGGGCTCACCGGGGAGCTGTTTTTT. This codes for CASSLGRGLTGELFF. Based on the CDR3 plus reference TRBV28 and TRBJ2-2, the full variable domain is DVKVTQSSRYLVKRTGEKVFLECVQDMDHENMFWYRQDPGLGLRLIYFSYDVKMKEKGDIPEGYSVSREKKERFSLILESASTNQTSMYLCASSLGRGLTGELFFGEGSRLTVL.

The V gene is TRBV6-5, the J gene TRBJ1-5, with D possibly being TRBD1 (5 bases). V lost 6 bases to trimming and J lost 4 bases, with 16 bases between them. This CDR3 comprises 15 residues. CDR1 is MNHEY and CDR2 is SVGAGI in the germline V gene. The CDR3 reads CASSRKGGVNQPQHF. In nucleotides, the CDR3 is TGTGCCAGCAGCCGAAAGGGAGGGGTTAATCAGCCCCAGCATTTT.

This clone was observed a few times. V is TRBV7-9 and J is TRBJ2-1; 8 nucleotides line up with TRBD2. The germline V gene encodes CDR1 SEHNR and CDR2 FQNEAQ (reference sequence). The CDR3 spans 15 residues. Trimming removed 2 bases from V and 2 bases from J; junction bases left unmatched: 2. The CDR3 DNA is TGTGCCAGCAGCTTAAAGCGGGAGCCCTACAATGAGCAGTTCTTC. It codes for CASSLKREPYNEQFF.

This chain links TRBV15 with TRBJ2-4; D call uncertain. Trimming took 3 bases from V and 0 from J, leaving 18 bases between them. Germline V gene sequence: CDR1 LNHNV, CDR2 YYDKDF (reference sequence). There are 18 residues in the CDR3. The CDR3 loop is CATSSRTMGLIAKNIQYF. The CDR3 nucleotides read TGTGCCACCAGCAGCCGAACCATGGGCCTAATAGCCAAAAACATTCAGTACTTC.

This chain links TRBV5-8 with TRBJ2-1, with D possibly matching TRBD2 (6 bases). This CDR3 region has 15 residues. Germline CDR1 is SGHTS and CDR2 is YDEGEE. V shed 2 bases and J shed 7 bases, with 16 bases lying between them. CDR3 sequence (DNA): TGTGCCAGCAGCTTTTTATCCGGGGCGGGGAATGAGCAGTTCTTC. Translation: CASSFLSGAGNEQFF.

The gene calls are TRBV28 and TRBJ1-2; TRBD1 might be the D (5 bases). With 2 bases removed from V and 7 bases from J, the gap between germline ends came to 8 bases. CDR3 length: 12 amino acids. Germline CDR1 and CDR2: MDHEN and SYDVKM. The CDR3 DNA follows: TGTGCCAGCAGTTTAGCGGGACGTGGCTACACCTTC. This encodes CASSLAGRGYTF.

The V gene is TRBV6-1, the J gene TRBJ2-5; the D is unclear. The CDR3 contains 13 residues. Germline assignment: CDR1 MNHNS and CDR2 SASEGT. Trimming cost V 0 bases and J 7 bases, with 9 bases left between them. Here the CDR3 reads CASSEAPAGTQYF. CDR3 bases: TGTGCCAGCAGTGAAGCCCCCGCCGGGACCCAGTACTTC.